This T cell receptor beta chain was recovered during a study of blood T cell repertoires in COVID-19. About the study: Spain, Italy and the United States supplied samples that represented acute and convalescent COVID-19.

Sequenced by immunoSEQ multiplex PCR; TCRdb stores in-frame clones only, minus some. Of roughly 16,000 clones detected, around nine tenths appear once; the ten largest clones hold about 50%. V was pared by 3 bases and J by 5 bases, with 11 bases between. The germline CDR1 and CDR2 sequences are LNHDA and SQIVND (reference sequence). The CDR3 is 13 amino acids. What was sequenced was peripheral blood. The V gene is TRBV19, the J gene TRBJ2-7; tentative D call: TRBD1 (5 bases). The sequence derives from a human donor in a cohort sampled during active COVID-19. The CDR3 nucleotides read TGTGCCAGTAGTATCAGGGAAAAGGACGAGCAGTACTTC. Its protein product is CASSIREKDEQYF.